These T cell receptor beta chains were read from a single sample in a study of OX40 agonist ivuxolimab in advanced cancers. Assay used: immunoSEQ multiplex PCR; TCRdb lists only in-frame clones, some missing. The table lists about 110,000 clones, approximately 89% of them singletons, with 0.25% to 0.3% in the top ten. The specimen was CD4+ or CD8+ T cells sorted from blood, collected in a trial of the OX40 agonist ivuxolimab. The receptors derive from an adult with an advanced solid tumor such as melanoma, head and neck, liver or kidney cancer. Each CDR3 is given with its conserved first and last residue. A D gene is named only where the DNA matches it firmly. Expanded clones are given a class, and other clones once, few, many or no size at all.

D	V	size	J	CDR3	DNA
NA	TRBV5-6	NA	TRBJ1-1	CASSSKDDREAFF	TGTGCCAGCAGCTCTAAGGATGACAGGGAAGCTTTCTTT
NA	TRBV30	NA	TRBJ2-7	CAWSVGGEGYEQYF	TGTGCCTGGAGTGTAGGAGGGGAAGGATACGAGCAGTACTTC
NA	TRBV10-3	NA	TRBJ1-3	CAISVMGINSGNTIYF	TGTGCCATCAGTGTCATGGGGATCAACTCTGGAAACACCATATATTTT
TRBD1	TRBV7-2	NA	TRBJ1-2	CASSSTGTGFPYGYTF	TGTGCCAGCAGTTCGACCGGGACAGGATTCCCCTATGGCTACACCTTC
NA	TRBV7-2	NA	TRBJ1-1	CASSLQGRTEAFF	TGTGCCAGCAGCTTACAGGGGAGGACTGAAGCTTTCTTT
NA	TRBV29-1	NA	TRBJ1-1	CSSSGRNTEAFF	TGCAGCTCGAGCGGCAGGAACACTGAAGCTTTCTTT
TRBD1	TRBV19	NA	TRBJ2-4	CASSTGQRKNIQYF	TGTGCCAGTTCTACGGGACAGCGTAAAAACATTCAGTACTTC
TRBD1	TRBV30	NA	TRBJ2-1	CAWRFGTAENEQFF	TGTGCCTGGAGATTCGGGACAGCAGAGAATGAGCAGTTCTTC
NA	TRBV6-6	NA	TRBJ1-1	CASRGEEVNTEAFF	TGTGCCAGCAGGGGGGAGGAGGTGAACACTGAAGCTTTCTTT
NA	TRBV18	NA	TRBJ2-2	CASSPGVPNTGELFF	TGTGCCAGCTCCCCAGGGGTCCCGAACACCGGGGAGCTGTTTTTT
NA	TRBV18	NA	TRBJ2-2	CASSPPAAGELFF	TGTGCCAGCTCACCACCGGCGGCCGGGGAGCTGTTTTTT
TRBD1	TRBV5-1	NA	TRBJ2-1	CASVLTGGSHNEQFF	TGCGCCAGCGTATTAACAGGGGGCAGCCACAATGAGCAGTTCTTC
TRBD2	TRBV27	NA	TRBJ2-2	CASSVRRTSRNTGELFF	TGTGCCAGCAGTGTCCGGAGGACTAGCCGAAACACCGGGGAGCTGTTTTTT
NA	TRBV4-2	NA	TRBJ2-7	CASSQLVGHGEIEQYF	TGTGCCAGCAGCCAACTTGTGGGACATGGGGAAATAGAGCAGTACTTC
NA	TRBV18	NA	TRBJ1-3	CASSPRYTPWAGGNTIYF	TGTGCCAGCTCACCACGATACACCCCCTGGGCTGGGGGAAACACCATATATTTT
NA	TRBV7-2	NA	TRBJ1-1	CASTNVHTEAFF	TGTGCCAGCACCAATGTGCACACTGAAGCTTTCTTT
NA	TRBV7-9	NA	TRBJ2-2	CAIPRGRGGNTGELFF	TGTGCCATCCCGCGGGGGCGCGGGGGGAACACCGGGGAGCTGTTTTTT
TRBD2	TRBV4-3	NA	TRBJ2-1	CASSRTSGDSSYNEQFF	TGCGCCAGCAGCAGGACTAGCGGGGACAGCTCCTACAATGAGCAGTTCTTC
TRBD2	TRBV28	NA	TRBJ2-5	CASGTSAKETQYF	TGTGCCAGTGGGACTAGCGCGAAAGAGACCCAGTACTTC
NA	TRBV7-9	few	TRBJ1-2	CASSLGSDYGYTF	TGTGCCAGCAGCTTAGGGTCAGACTATGGCTACACCTTC
NA	TRBV19	once	TRBJ2-5	CASSIEVGIQETQYF	TGTGCCAGTAGTATAGAGGTAGGGATTCAAGAGACCCAGTACTTC
NA	TRBV6-5	NA	TRBJ1-5	CASGRGRSNQPQHF	TGTGCCAGCGGTAGGGGCCGTAGCAATCAGCCCCAGCATTTT
NA	TRBV7-2	once	TRBJ2-5	CASSLSRLQETQYF	TGTGCCAGCAGCTTATCTAGGCTCCAGGAGACCCAGTACTTC
NA	TRBV5-6	NA	TRBJ2-3	CASSLREGVSDTQYF	TGTGCCAGCAGCTTGAGGGAAGGAGTCTCAGATACGCAGTATTTT
NA	TRBV15	NA	TRBJ1-5	CATLRDYSNRPQHF	TGTGCCACCCTTAGGGATTATAGCAATCGGCCCCAGCATTTT
NA	TRBV18	NA	TRBJ1-4	CASSPRGDEKLFF	TGTGCCAGCTCACCACGGGGGGATGAAAAACTGTTTTTT
NA	TRBV27	NA	TRBJ2-5	CASSRIQGLGLKETQYF	TGTGCCAGCAGTCGAATACAGGGACTCGGCCTAAAAGAGACCCAGTACTTC
TRBD1	TRBV5-1	NA	TRBJ1-1	CASSLQDRGRTEAFF	TGCGCCAGCAGCCTACAGGACAGGGGAAGAACTGAAGCTTTCTTT
NA	TRBV6-5	once	TRBJ1-5	CASSAGAEQPQHF	TGTGCCAGCTCCGCAGGGGCTGAGCAGCCCCAGCATTTT
TRBD1	TRBV19	NA	TRBJ1-2	CASKTGERFGYTF	TGTGCCAGTAAGACAGGGGAGCGTTTCGGCTACACCTTC
TRBD1	TRBV11-3	NA	TRBJ2-1	CASSPTGGLYNEQFF	TGTGCCAGCAGCCCGACAGGGGGCCTCTACAATGAGCAGTTCTTC
NA	TRBV6-5	NA	TRBJ2-7	CASSYSGDYEQYF	TGTGCCAGCAGTTACTCCGGGGACTACGAGCAGTACTTC
NA	TRBV4-1	NA	TRBJ1-2	CASSQGPRRTNYGYTF	TGCGCCAGCAGCCAAGGCCCGCGCAGGACAAACTATGGCTACACCTTC
NA	TRBV6-4	NA	TRBJ1-2	CASESSYGYTF	TGTGCCAGCGAATCAAGTTATGGCTACACCTTC
TRBD1	TRBV4-1	NA	TRBJ1-6	CASSQDRTGGRPLHF	TGCGCCAGCAGCCAAGACAGGACAGGGGGGAGGCCCCTCCACTTT
TRBD1	TRBV30	NA	TRBJ1-5	CAWSKGAREPQHF	TGTGCCTGGAGTAAGGGGGCAAGGGAGCCCCAGCATTTT
NA	TRBV7-9	NA	TRBJ2-5	CASSHGQLQETQYF	TGTGCCAGCAGCCATGGACAGCTCCAAGAGACCCAGTACTTC
NA	TRBV6-5	NA	TRBJ1-3	CASSYLDTIYF	TGTGCCAGCAGTTATCTAGACACCATATATTTT
TRBD1	TRBV5-1	NA	TRBJ2-5	CASSRQGQETQYF	TGCGCCAGCAGCAGACAGGGCCAAGAGACCCAGTACTTC
NA	TRBV4-1	NA	TRBJ2-7	CASSQEEGISYEQYF	TGCGCCAGCAGCCAAGAGGAGGGAATCTCCTACGAGCAGTACTTC